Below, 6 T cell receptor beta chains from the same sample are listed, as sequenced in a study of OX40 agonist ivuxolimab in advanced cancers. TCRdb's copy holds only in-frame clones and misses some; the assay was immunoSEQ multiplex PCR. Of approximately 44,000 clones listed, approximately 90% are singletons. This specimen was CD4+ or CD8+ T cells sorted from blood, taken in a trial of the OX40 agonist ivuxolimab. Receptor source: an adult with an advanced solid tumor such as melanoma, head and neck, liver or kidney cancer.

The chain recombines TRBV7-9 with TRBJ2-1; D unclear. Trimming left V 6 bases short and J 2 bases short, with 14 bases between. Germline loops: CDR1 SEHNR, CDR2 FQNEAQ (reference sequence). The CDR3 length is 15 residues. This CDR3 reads CASSSGADAYNEQFF. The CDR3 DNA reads TGTGCCAGCAGTTCCGGAGCTGACGCCTACAATGAGCAGTTCTTC.

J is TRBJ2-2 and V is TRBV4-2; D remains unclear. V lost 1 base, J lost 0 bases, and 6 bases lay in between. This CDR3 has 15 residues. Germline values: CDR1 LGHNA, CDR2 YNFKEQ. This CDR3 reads CASSQVGPNTGELFF. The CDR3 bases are TGTGCCAGCAGCCAAGTGGGCCCGAACACCGGGGAGCTGTTTTTT.

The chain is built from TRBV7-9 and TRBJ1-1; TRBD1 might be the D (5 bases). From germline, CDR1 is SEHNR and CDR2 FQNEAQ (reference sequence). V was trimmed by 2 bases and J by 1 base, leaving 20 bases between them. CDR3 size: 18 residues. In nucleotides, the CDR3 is TGTGCCAGCAGCTTAAAGCAGTGGGGCGGGGGACCGAACACTGAAGCTTTCTTT. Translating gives CASSLKQWGGGPNTEAFF.

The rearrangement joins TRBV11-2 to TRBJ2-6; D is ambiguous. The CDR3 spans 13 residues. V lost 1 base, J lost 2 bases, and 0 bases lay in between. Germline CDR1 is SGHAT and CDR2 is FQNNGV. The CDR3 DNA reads TGTGCCAGCAGCTTAGCTGGGGCCAACGTCCTGACTTTC. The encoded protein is CASSLAGANVLTF.

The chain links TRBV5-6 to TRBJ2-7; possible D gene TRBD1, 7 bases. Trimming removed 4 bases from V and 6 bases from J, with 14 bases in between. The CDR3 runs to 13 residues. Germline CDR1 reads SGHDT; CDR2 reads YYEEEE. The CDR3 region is CASSLTGRFEQYF. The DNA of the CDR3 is TGTGCCAGCAGCCTGACAGGGAGGTTCGAGCAGTACTTC.

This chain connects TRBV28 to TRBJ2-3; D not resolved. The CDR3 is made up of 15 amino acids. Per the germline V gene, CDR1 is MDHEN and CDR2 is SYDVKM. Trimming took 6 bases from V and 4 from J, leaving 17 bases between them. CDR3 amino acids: CASSRPLATPDTQYF. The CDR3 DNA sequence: TGTGCCAGCAGCAGGCCCTTAGCAACTCCAGATACGCAGTATTTT. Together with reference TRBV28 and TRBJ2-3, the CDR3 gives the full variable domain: DVKVTQSSRYLVKRTGEKVFLECVQDMDHENMFWYRQDPGLGLRLIYFSYDVKMKEKGDIPEGYSVSREKKERFSLILESASTNQTSMYLCASSRPLATPDTQYFGPGTRLTVL.